Below, 14 T cell receptor beta chains from the same sample are listed, as sequenced in a study of T-cell memory formation after mild COVID-19. TCRdb independently ran MiXCR on the 5' RACE reads; one entry per CDR3 protein. This table has 540,000 or so distinct CDR3 sequences, over 20% appearing once. The sequenced material came from PBMCs or a T cell subset sorted from them (not recorded which). Receptor source: an adult woman who had mild COVID-19 (a few samples of this study predate the infection). Cell type and time point are not known.

The chain joins TRBV30 to TRBJ2-1, with unresolved D. Trimming cost V 0 bases and J 0 bases, with 3 bases left between them. The germline V gene has CDR1 GTSNPN and CDR2 SVGIG (reference sequence). The CDR3 totals 13 residues. CDR3 DNA sequence: TGTGCCTGGAGTGTCCACTCCTACAATGAGCAGTTCTTC. As protein: CAWSVHSYNEQFF.

The V gene is TRBV13, the J gene TRBJ1-1; D unresolved. CDR1 and CDR2 from the germline V gene are PRHDT and FYEKMQ (reference sequence). There are 15 residues in the CDR3. V lost 5 bases to trimming and J lost 1 base, with 14 bases between them. As DNA, the CDR3 is TGTGCCAGCAGCCCTTACGACGAAAAGAACACTGAAGCTTTCTTT. Its translation: CASSPYDEKNTEAFF.

The chain recombines TRBV12-3 or TRBV12-4 with TRBJ2-1; D uncertain. The CDR3 loop spans 16 amino acids. Trimming stripped 3 bases from V and 1 base from J, with 13 bases between. The CDR3 region is CASSFSRLLSYNEQFF. Here the CDR3 DNA reads TGTGCCAGCAGTTTCTCTCGGTTGCTTTCCTACAATGAGCAGTTCTTC.

CDR3: CASSQEMGVGNQPQHF. The CDR3, as DNA: TGCGCCAGCAGCCAAGAGATGGGAGTGGGCAATCAGCCCCAGCATTTT. This chain joins TRBV4-3 and TRBJ1-5; D gene ambiguous. The germline gives CDR1 LGHNA, CDR2 YSLEER. The CDR3 contains 16 residues. Trimming removed 0 bases from V and 2 bases from J, with 11 bases in between.

This clonotype was found a few times. The chain recombines TRBV5-1 with TRBJ1-1, with a tentative D call TRBD1 (6 bases). Germline-derived CDR1 and CDR2 are SGHRS and YFSETQ. This CDR3 comprises 13 residues. Deletions cut 5 bases from V and 5 bases from J, with 13 bases between. CDR3 bases: TGCGCCAGCAGTTCCGCAGGGGATACTGAAGCTTTCTTT. Protein product: CASSSAGDTEAFF.

Only a few counts were recorded for this clonotype. The CDR3 sequence: CASTAGEPDTQYF. The CDR3 DNA follows: TGTGCCAGCACAGCAGGCGAGCCAGATACGCAGTATTTT. V is TRBV6-6 and J is TRBJ2-3; D is undetermined. The CDR3 runs 13 residues. Trimming left V 7 bases short and J 4 bases short, with 12 bases between. CDR1 and CDR2 from the germline V gene are MNHNY and SVGAGI (reference sequence).

The rearrangement links TRBV5-6 to TRBJ2-1; D remains ambiguous. Between the trimmed V and J ends, which lost 0 bases and 8 bases, there was a span of 15 bases. CDR3 length: 15 residues. Per the germline V gene, CDR1 is SGHDT and CDR2 is YYEEEE. CDR3 nucleotides: TGTGCCAGCAGCTTGGGGGCCTCAGCGAACGATGAGCAGTTCTTC. Translation: CASSLGASANDEQFF. Full variable domain (outside the CDR3, taken from reference TRBV5-6 and TRBJ2-1): DAGVTQSPTHLIKTRGQQVTLRCSPKSGHDTVSWYQQALGQGPQFIFQYYEEEERQRGNFPDRFSGHQFPNYSSELNVNALLLGDSALYLCASSLGASANDEQFFGPGTRLTVL.

This clonotype was detected only a few times. V usage is TRBV24-1 and J usage is TRBJ2-1; 7 positions match TRBD1. There are 13 residues in the CDR3. The trim removed 11 bases at V and 2 bases at J, leaving 5 bases unmatched. CDR1 and CDR2 from the germline V gene are KGHDR and SFDVKD. The CDR3 sequence is CAIQGPPYNEQFF. The CDR3 coding sequence is TGTGCCATACAGGGGCCTCCCTACAATGAGCAGTTCTTC.

The chain joins TRBV5-1 to TRBJ1-1; 9 bases map to TRBD1. Germline V lookup: CDR1 SGHRS, CDR2 YFSETQ. V shed 3 bases and J 4 bases; nucleotides not matched to a gene: 7. CDR3 length: 15 amino acids. CDR3 in DNA: TGCGCCAGCAGCTCACAGGGGGCTGAGAGCACTGAAGCTTTCTTT. It codes for CASSSQGAESTEAFF.

This clonotype appeared a few times. The rearrangement links TRBV9 to TRBJ1-1, with D perhaps TRBD1 (5 bases). Germline values: CDR1 SGDLS, CDR2 YYNGEE. V gave up 0 bases and J gave up 3 bases, with 9 bases separating them. The CDR3 runs 14 residues. The CDR3 DNA is TGTGCCAGCAGCGTAGACAAAGGGGACACTGAAGCTTTCTTT. Translated: CASSVDKGDTEAFF.

The rearrangement uses TRBV27 and TRBJ2-7; D gene uncertain. The CDR3 is made up of 13 amino acids. Germline V gene data show CDR1 as MNHEY and CDR2 as SMNVEV (reference sequence). Trimming took off 1 base at V and 0 bases at J, with 4 bases between the two ends. DNA of the CDR3: TGTGCCAGCAGTTTATGGAGCTCCTACGAGCAGTACTTC. Its protein is CASSLWSSYEQYF.

This clonotype has a handful of counts. As DNA, the CDR3 is TGTGCCAGCAGCTTTCATCCAGCGGATACGCAGTATTTT. It encodes CASSFHPADTQYF. The chain links TRBV7-3 to TRBJ2-3, with D unclear. CDR1 SGHTA and CDR2 FQGTGA come from the germline V gene. V shed 3 bases and J shed 6 bases, with 10 bases lying between them. The CDR3 sequence is 13 residues long. Supplemented by reference TRBV7-3 and TRBJ2-3, the full variable domain reads GAGVSQTPSNKVTEKGKYVELRCDPISGHTALYWYRQSLGQGPEFLIYFQGTGAADDSGLPNDRFFAVRPEGSVSTLKIQRTERGDSAVYLCASSFHPADTQYFGPGTRLTVL.

V and J are TRBV5-4 and TRBJ2-5; TRBD2 agrees at 8 bases. This CDR3 is built from 15 residues. Germline CDR1 and CDR2: SGHNT and YYREEE (reference sequence). V lost 4 bases and J lost 2; bases outside the gene matches: 7. The CDR3 loop is CASSQPTGGQETQYF. The CDR3 nucleotides read TGTGCCAGCAGCCAGCCGACGGGAGGGCAAGAGACCCAGTACTTC.

This clonotype was detected only a few times. The chain employs TRBV5-1 and TRBJ2-2, with 9 bases that match TRBD1. CDR3 size: 16 residues. J lost 7 bases, V lost 0 bases, and 7 bases had no gene match. Germline CDR1 and CDR2: SGHRS and YFSETQ. CDR3 region: CASSLEWDRAGGELFF. The DNA for the CDR3 is TGCGCCAGCAGCTTGGAGTGGGACAGGGCAGGCGGGGAGCTGTTTTTT.